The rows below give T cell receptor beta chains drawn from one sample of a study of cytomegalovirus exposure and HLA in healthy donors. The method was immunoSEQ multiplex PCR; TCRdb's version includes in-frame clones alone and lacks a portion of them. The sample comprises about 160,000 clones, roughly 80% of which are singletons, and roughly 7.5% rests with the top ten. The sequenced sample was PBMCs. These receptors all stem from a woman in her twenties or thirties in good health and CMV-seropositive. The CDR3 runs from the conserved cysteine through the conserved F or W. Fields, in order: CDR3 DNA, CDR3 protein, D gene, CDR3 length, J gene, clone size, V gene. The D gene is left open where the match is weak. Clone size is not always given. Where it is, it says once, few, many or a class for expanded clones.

cdr3_nt: TGTGCCAGCAGCTTAGGTGGCGGCTTCGGGAACTATGGCTACACCTTC; cdr3_aa: CASSLGGGFGNYGYTF; d_call: .; cdr3_length: 16; j_call: TRBJ1-2; clone_size: .; v_call: TRBV13
cdr3_nt: TGTGCCAGCAGCCAAGAATTCGCCGGGACTAGCGAGCAGTACTTC; cdr3_aa: CASSQEFAGTSEQYF; d_call: TRBD2; cdr3_length: 15; j_call: TRBJ2-7; clone_size: few; v_call: TRBV4-2
cdr3_nt: TGTGCCAGCTCAACCTACGGACAGGGGGAAGAGCAGTACTTC; cdr3_aa: CASSTYGQGEEQYF; d_call: TRBD1; cdr3_length: 14; j_call: TRBJ2-7; clone_size: few; v_call: TRBV18
cdr3_nt: TGTGCCAGCAGCGACCGTCGGGGGGAAGAGACCCAGTACTTC; cdr3_aa: CASSDRRGEETQYF; d_call: TRBD2; cdr3_length: 14; j_call: TRBJ2-5; clone_size: .; v_call: TRBV9
cdr3_nt: TGTGCCAGCAGTGCCGGGACTAGCGTTGAAGATACGCAGTATTTT; cdr3_aa: CASSAGTSVEDTQYF; d_call: TRBD2; cdr3_length: 15; j_call: TRBJ2-3; clone_size: .; v_call: TRBV27
cdr3_nt: TGTGCCAGTAGTGGACCGGGACAGGGGACCTACGAGCAGTACTTC; cdr3_aa: CASSGPGQGTYEQYF; d_call: TRBD1; cdr3_length: 15; j_call: TRBJ2-7; clone_size: few; v_call: TRBV19
cdr3_nt: TGTGCCAGCAGCCCCCGGCAGGGGAAAGAGACCCAGTACTTC; cdr3_aa: CASSPRQGKETQYF; d_call: .; cdr3_length: 14; j_call: TRBJ2-5; clone_size: .; v_call: TRBV7-9
cdr3_nt: TGTGCCAGCAGCTTAGAAACACACACCGGGGAGCTGTTTTTT; cdr3_aa: CASSLETHTGELFF; d_call: .; cdr3_length: 14; j_call: TRBJ2-2; clone_size: once; v_call: TRBV7-6
cdr3_nt: TGTGCCAGCAGCTTGAGGAAGGGACACAAGGCCTATGGCTACACCTTC; cdr3_aa: CASSLRKGHKAYGYTF; d_call: .; cdr3_length: 16; j_call: TRBJ1-2; clone_size: .; v_call: TRBV7-8
cdr3_nt: TGCGCCAGCAGCGCGGGACAGGGAAGATCCTACGAGCAGTACTTC; cdr3_aa: CASSAGQGRSYEQYF; d_call: TRBD1; cdr3_length: 15; j_call: TRBJ2-7; clone_size: .; v_call: TRBV5-1
cdr3_nt: TGCAGCGCCCTGGGCGGGGGGTCTGAAGCTTTCTTT; cdr3_aa: CSALGGGSEAFF; d_call: .; cdr3_length: 12; j_call: TRBJ1-1; clone_size: .; v_call: TRBV29-1
cdr3_nt: TGTGCCAGCAGACGGACAGAGTACACTGAAGCTTTCTTT; cdr3_aa: CASRRTEYTEAFF; d_call: .; cdr3_length: 13; j_call: TRBJ1-1; clone_size: .; v_call: TRBV7-2
cdr3_nt: TGTGCCAGCAGTTATACCGGGACAGGGGTGTTCGGTCAGCCCCAGCATTTT; cdr3_aa: CASSYTGTGVFGQPQHF; d_call: TRBD1; cdr3_length: 17; j_call: TRBJ1-5; clone_size: once; v_call: TRBV28
cdr3_nt: TGTGCCAGCAGCTCCAACGGCGGGGGAGATACGCAGTATTTT; cdr3_aa: CASSSNGGGDTQYF; d_call: TRBD2; cdr3_length: 14; j_call: TRBJ2-3; clone_size: .; v_call: TRBV28
cdr3_nt: TGTGCCAGCTCACTCTTAGCGGGGGGGCTCGGAGAGACCCAGTACTTC; cdr3_aa: CASSLLAGGLGETQYF; d_call: TRBD2; cdr3_length: 16; j_call: TRBJ2-5; clone_size: few; v_call: TRBV18
cdr3_nt: TGTGCCAGCAGCTTAGGCGGGACAGCCACCGGGGAGCTGTTTTTT; cdr3_aa: CASSLGGTATGELFF; d_call: TRBD1; cdr3_length: 15; j_call: TRBJ2-2; clone_size: .; v_call: TRBV13
cdr3_nt: TGTGCCATCTCCTGGCGCGGGGATACTGAAGCTTTCTTT; cdr3_aa: CAISWRGDTEAFF; d_call: .; cdr3_length: 13; j_call: TRBJ1-1; clone_size: .; v_call: TRBV10-3
cdr3_nt: TGTGGGGCGGGGACGGACTACAATGAGCAGTTCTTC; cdr3_aa: CGAGTDYNEQFF; d_call: .; cdr3_length: 12; j_call: TRBJ2-1; clone_size: .; v_call: TRBV7-9
cdr3_nt: TGTGCCAGCAGCTTGAGACAATTCTATAATTCACCCCTCCACTTT; cdr3_aa: CASSLRQFYNSPLHF; d_call: .; cdr3_length: 15; j_call: TRBJ1-6; clone_size: .; v_call: TRBV5-6
cdr3_nt: TGTGCCAGCAGCGCGAGACAGGAAAATTCACCCCTCCACTTT; cdr3_aa: CASSARQENSPLHF; d_call: .; cdr3_length: 14; j_call: TRBJ1-6; clone_size: .; v_call: TRBV9
cdr3_nt: TGTGCCAGCAGTTACTCGCAGACTAGCGGGTATGGCTACACCTTC; cdr3_aa: CASSYSQTSGYGYTF; d_call: .; cdr3_length: 15; j_call: TRBJ1-2; clone_size: .; v_call: TRBV6-5
cdr3_nt: TGTGCCAGCAGCTCTACTGATTCCTACGAGCAGTACTTC; cdr3_aa: CASSSTDSYEQYF; d_call: .; cdr3_length: 13; j_call: TRBJ2-7; clone_size: .; v_call: TRBV5-6
cdr3_nt: TGTGCCACCGCCCTAACGGGTGCTGGGGCCAACGTCCTGACTTTC; cdr3_aa: CATALTGAGANVLTF; d_call: .; cdr3_length: 15; j_call: TRBJ2-6; clone_size: .; v_call: TRBV27
cdr3_nt: TGTGCCAGCACCAATTGGGGGGACACTGAAGCTTTCTTT; cdr3_aa: CASTNWGDTEAFF; d_call: .; cdr3_length: 13; j_call: TRBJ1-1; clone_size: .; v_call: TRBV6-6
cdr3_nt: TGCGCCAGCAGCCAGGACGTACAGGGAAGGGGCTACACCTTC; cdr3_aa: CASSQDVQGRGYTF; d_call: .; cdr3_length: 14; j_call: TRBJ1-2; clone_size: .; v_call: TRBV4-3
cdr3_nt: TGTGCCAGCAGTCGACAGGGGGTCTATGGGAACACTGAAGCTTTCTTT; cdr3_aa: CASSRQGVYGNTEAFF; d_call: TRBD1; cdr3_length: 16; j_call: TRBJ1-1; clone_size: .; v_call: TRBV9
cdr3_nt: TGTGCCAGCAGCTTAATGCAAGTGCCTAAATCATTTCACAATGAGCAGTTCTTC; cdr3_aa: CASSLMQVPKSFHNEQFF; d_call: .; cdr3_length: 18; j_call: TRBJ2-1; clone_size: .; v_call: TRBV7-3
cdr3_nt: TGTGCAAAACCGGAGACCGGGGGGGTGATAGATACGCAGTATTTT; cdr3_aa: CAKPETGGVIDTQYF; d_call: .; cdr3_length: 15; j_call: TRBJ2-3; clone_size: once; v_call: TRBV12-2
cdr3_nt: TGTGCCAGCAGTTATCTAAGGGGTCACTATGGCTACACCTTC; cdr3_aa: CASSYLRGHYGYTF; d_call: .; cdr3_length: 14; j_call: TRBJ1-2; clone_size: .; v_call: TRBV6-6
cdr3_nt: TGCGCCAGCCAGTCCGAGGGATACAATGAGCAGTTCTTC; cdr3_aa: CASQSEGYNEQFF; d_call: .; cdr3_length: 13; j_call: TRBJ2-1; clone_size: .; v_call: TRBV5-1
cdr3_nt: TGTGCCAGCACCTCGGGAGGCTATGGCTACACCTTC; cdr3_aa: CASTSGGYGYTF; d_call: .; cdr3_length: 12; j_call: TRBJ1-2; clone_size: .; v_call: TRBV7-9